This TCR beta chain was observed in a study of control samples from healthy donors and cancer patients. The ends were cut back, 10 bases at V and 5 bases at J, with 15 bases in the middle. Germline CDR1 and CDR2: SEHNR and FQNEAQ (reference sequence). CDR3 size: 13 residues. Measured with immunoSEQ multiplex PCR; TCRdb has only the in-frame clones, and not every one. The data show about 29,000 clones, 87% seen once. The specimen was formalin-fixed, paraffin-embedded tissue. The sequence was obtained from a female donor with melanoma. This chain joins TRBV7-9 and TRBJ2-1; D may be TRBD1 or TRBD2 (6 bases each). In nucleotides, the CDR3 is TGTGCCATCCATGGGGGGCGCCACAATGAGCAGTTCTTC. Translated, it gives CAIHGGRHNEQFF.